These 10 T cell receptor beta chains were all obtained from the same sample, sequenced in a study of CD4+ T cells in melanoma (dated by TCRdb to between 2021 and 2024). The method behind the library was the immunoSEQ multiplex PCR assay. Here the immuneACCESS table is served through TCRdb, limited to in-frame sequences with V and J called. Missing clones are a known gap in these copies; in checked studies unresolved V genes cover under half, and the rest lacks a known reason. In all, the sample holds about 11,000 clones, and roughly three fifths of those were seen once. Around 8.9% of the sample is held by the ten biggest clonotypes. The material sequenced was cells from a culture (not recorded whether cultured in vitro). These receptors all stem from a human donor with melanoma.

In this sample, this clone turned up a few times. CDR3 sequence reads: CASRFRDKGSYEQYF. The CDR3 DNA follows: TGTGCCAGCAGGTTCCGGGACAAAGGATCCTACGAGCAGTACTTC. V is TRBV2 and J is TRBJ2-7, with D possibly being TRBD1 (6 bases). V gave up 6 bases and J gave up 1 base, with 16 bases separating them. This CDR3 is built from 15 residues. The germline V gene has CDR1 SNHLY and CDR2 FYNNEI.

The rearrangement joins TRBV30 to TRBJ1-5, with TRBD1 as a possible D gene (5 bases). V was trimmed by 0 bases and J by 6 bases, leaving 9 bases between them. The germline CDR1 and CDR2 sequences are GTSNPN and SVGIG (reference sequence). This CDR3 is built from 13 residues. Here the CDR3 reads CAWSVAGSQPQHF. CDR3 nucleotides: TGTGCCTGGAGTGTGGCAGGGAGTCAGCCCCAGCATTTT.

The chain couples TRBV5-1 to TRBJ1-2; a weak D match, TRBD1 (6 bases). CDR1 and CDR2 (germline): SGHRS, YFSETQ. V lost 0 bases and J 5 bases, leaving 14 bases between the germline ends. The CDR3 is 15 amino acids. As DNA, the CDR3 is TGCGCCAGCAGCTTGGGGACGATCACAGGGTATGGCTACACCTTC. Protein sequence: CASSLGTITGYGYTF.

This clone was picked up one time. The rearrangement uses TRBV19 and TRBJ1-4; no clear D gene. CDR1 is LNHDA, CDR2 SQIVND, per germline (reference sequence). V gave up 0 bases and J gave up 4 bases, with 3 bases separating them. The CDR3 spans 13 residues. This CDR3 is CASSIDLNEKLFF. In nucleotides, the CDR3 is TGTGCCAGTAGTATAGACCTTAATGAAAAACTGTTTTTT.

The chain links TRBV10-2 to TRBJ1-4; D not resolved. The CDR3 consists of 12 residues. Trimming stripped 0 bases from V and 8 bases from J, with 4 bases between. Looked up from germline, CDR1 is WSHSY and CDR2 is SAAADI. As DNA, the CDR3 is TGCGCCAGCAGTGAGTCGGAGGAAAAACTGTTTTTT. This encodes CASSESEEKLFF.

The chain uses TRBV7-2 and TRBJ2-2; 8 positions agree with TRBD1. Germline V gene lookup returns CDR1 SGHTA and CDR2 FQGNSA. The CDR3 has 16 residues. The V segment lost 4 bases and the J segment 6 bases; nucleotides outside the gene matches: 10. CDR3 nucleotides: TGTGCCAGCAGCTCGGACAGGGCATTACGTTCCGGGGAGCTGTTTTTT. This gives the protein CASSSDRALRSGELFF.

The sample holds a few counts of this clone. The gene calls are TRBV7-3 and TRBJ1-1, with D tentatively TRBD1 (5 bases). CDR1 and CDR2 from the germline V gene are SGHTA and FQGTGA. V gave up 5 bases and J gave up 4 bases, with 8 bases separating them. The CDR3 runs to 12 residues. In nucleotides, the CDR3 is TGTGCCAGCAGCAATGGGGGCACTGAAGCTTTCTTT. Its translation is CASSNGGTEAFF.

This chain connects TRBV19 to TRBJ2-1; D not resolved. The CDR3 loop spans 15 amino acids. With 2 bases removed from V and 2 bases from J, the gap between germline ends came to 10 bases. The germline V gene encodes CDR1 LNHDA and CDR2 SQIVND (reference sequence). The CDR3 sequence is CASSIKGRAYNEQFF. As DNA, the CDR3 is TGTGCCAGTAGTATAAAGGGTAGGGCCTACAATGAGCAGTTCTTC.

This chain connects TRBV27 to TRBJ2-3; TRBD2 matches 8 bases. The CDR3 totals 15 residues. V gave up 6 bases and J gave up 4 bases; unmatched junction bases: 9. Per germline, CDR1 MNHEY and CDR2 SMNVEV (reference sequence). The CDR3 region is CASSPVRAGADTQYF. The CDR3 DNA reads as TGTGCCAGCAGCCCCGTGCGAGCGGGGGCAGATACGCAGTATTTT.

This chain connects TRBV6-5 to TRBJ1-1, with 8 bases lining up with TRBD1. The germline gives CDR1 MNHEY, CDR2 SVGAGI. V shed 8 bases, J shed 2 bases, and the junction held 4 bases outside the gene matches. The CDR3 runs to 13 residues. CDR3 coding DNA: TGTGCCAGCTACCAGGGGGCCAACACTGAAGCTTTCTTT. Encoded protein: CASYQGANTEAFF.